The T cell receptor beta chain under discussion was sequenced for a study of blood T cells in healthy people across ages (dated by TCRdb to the mid-2010s). In terms of the full investigation: In model experiments, template switching captured roughly one uniquely barcoded TCR beta cDNA molecule for every two T cells. The study measured age-related changes in TCR beta repertoire diversity using deep sequencing normalized with unique cDNA molecular identifiers. Donors were grouped into four age groups: young (average roughly 16 years), middle-aged (roughly 37), aged (roughly 67) and long-lived (around 80). To avoid experimental bias, donors of different ages were spread randomly across the sequencing lanes. The study analyzed two additional independent replicas of 1 million unique cDNA reads from the same blood draw for two donors, one aged 18 to 29 and one aged 80 or older.

Remarks on this clonotype: Its cognate antigen has yet to be identified. Base quality data are lacking; no much larger clone is found one base away.

The 40 or so donors, aged about 6 to 100 years, were systemically healthy Caucasian individuals from Russia. Each donor gave 8 to 10 milliliters of peripheral blood, collected into EDTA-treated Vacutainer tubes. Ficoll-Paque density-gradient centrifugation was used to isolate PBMCs, with at least 6.5 million per sample. Trizol reagent was used to extract total RNA from the PBMCs, yielding at least 5 micrograms per sample. The percentages of naive CD45RAhigh/CD27high T cells were determined by flow cytometry on a PBMC aliquot from every donor. The library was prepared using 5' RACE. The sequencing machine was an Illumina HiSeq 2500. The second PCR ran for roughly 7 to 11 cycles and used a J-beta primer mix along with a sample-barcoded 5' primer. A unique molecular identifier was introduced onto each TCR beta cDNA molecule by a template-switch 5' adaptor carrying 12 random nucleotides. At least 3 million CDR3-containing paired-end reads were obtained from each sample. All of the RNA was converted into first-strand cDNA using the Mint cDNA synthesis kit, with a TRBC-specific oligonucleotide serving as the primer. Following uracil-DNA glycosylase treatment, a first 18-cycle PCR with universal primers M1SS and BC2_uni_R was performed on all cDNA. The original methods were these. Normalization of each sample was performed by random selection of 1 million high-quality reads, each carrying a distinct molecular identifier. Reads with shared molecular identifiers were discarded instead of being binned into consensus sequences. MiTCR, set to a Q25 quality threshold and the strictest error-elimination algorithm, was used for CDR3 identification, clonotype clustering and error correction. A nonparametric unseen species model with Euler transformation was used to estimate lower-bound total TCR beta diversity. TCRdb handled the public reads itself, with Q25 trimming in fastp and clone calling in MiXCR, and kept productive beta chains. Rows are unified per CDR3 protein, each entry keeping the most common DNA and genes. These V and J calls are TCRdb output, not the study's own analysis. The sample has over 1.5 million distinct CDR3 sequences on record, roughly 49% of them singletons. The ten largest make up less than 2.5% of the sample.

The paper as a whole reports these results and caveats: Since profiling was done on bulk unsorted PBMCs, naive and antigen-experienced compartments could not be conclusively compared. Estimates of total diversity based on one million sequenced T cells were regarded as lower bounds and as underestimates. Compared with the aged group, the long-lived group had more naive CD4+ T cells, fewer expanded clones and increased TCR diversity, suggesting age selection. A strong correlation was found between observed TCR beta diversity and the percentage of naive T cells measured by flow cytometry. Observed TCR beta diversity per million T cells fell roughly linearly with age, and a significant reduction was already apparent by age around 44. Because the CMV infection status of the donors was unknown, age-related changes in expanded clonotypes may potentially have been confounded.

CDR1 and CDR2 were assigned from the germline V gene (reference sequence) as DFQATT and SNEGSKA. The CDR3 starts with the cysteine, ends with the phenylalanine, and has 13 residues. Only the CDR3 part of the read is kept: 39 bases, read in frame from the first base. The V and J ends are trimmed by 3 bases and 11 bases, leaving 19 bases between them. The rearranged segments are TRBV20-1 and TRBJ2-5, and perhaps TRBD1 as D gene, on 6 matching bases. The specimen was blood. This TCR derives from a woman aged 40 to 50 in good health. The CDR3 reads as follows: CSASHRVNRRQYF. The DNA is as follows: TGCAGTGCTAGTCACAGGGTCAACCGTCGGCAGTACTTC.